The next 22 T cell receptor beta chains were all read from a single sample in a study of blood T cell repertoires in COVID-19. Sequencing used immunoSEQ multiplex PCR; TCRdb keeps in-frame clones, though not all of them. The sample consists of about 300,000 clones, about nine tenths of them appearing once. Sequencing input: peripheral blood. All receptors derive from a woman under 40 with COVID-19, enrolled during active disease.

J is TRBJ1-3 and V is TRBV19, with D maybe TRBD1 (5 bases). The V gene lost 5 bases and the J gene lost 6 bases, with 17 bases spanning the gap. CDR1 and CDR2 from the germline V gene are LNHDA and SQIVND (reference sequence). The CDR3 totals 15 residues. This CDR3 reads CASSPTVGLENTIYF. DNA of the CDR3: TGTGCCAGTAGTCCGACAGTAGGCCTAGAAAACACCATATATTTT. The full variable domain, with the rest looked up from reference TRBV19 and TRBJ1-3, is DGGITQSPKYLFRKEGQNVTLSCEQNLNHDAMYWYRQDPGQGLRLIYYSQIVNDFQKGDIAEGYSVSREKKESFPLTVTSAQKNPTAFYLCASSPTVGLENTIYFGEGSWLTVV.

V gene TRBV3-1 (or the pseudogene TRBV3-2) combines with J gene TRBJ2-2; D might be TRBD2 (6 bases). The germline gives CDR1 LGHDT, CDR2 YNNKEL (reference sequence). Trimming cost V 7 bases and J 1 base, with 10 bases left between them. The CDR3 loop spans 14 amino acids. CDR3 sequence reads: CASKTSRNTGELFF. CDR3 bases: TGTGCCAGCAAAACTAGCAGGAACACCGGGGAGCTGTTTTTT.

V usage is TRBV7-2 and J usage is TRBJ1-2; possible D gene TRBD1, 6 bases. V was clipped by 1 base and J by 8 bases, with 17 bases between them. CDR3 length: 15 residues. Germline lookup yields CDR1 SGHTA and CDR2 FQGNSA. The CDR3 loop reads CASSLEGGVRYGYTF. CDR3 DNA sequence: TGTGCCAGCAGCTTAGAAGGGGGGGTTCGGTACGGCTACACCTTC.

The rearrangement uses TRBV6-5 and TRBJ1-1, with D unclear. Trimming pared 5 bases from V and 5 bases from J, leaving 18 bases between. Per germline, CDR1 MNHEY and CDR2 SVGAGI. CDR3 size: 15 residues. This CDR3 is CASSTETTRETEAFF. The CDR3 region has the DNA TGTGCCAGCAGTACCGAGACAACTAGAGAAACTGAAGCTTTCTTT.

The chain links TRBV2 to TRBJ1-2, with D uncertain. Germline CDR1 reads SNHLY; CDR2 reads FYNNEI. Trimming took 2 bases from V and 8 from J, leaving 9 bases between them. This CDR3 is built from 12 residues. CDR3 DNA sequence: TGTGCCAGCAGTGAAAGAGGGAGCGGCTACACCTTC. Translated: CASSERGSGYTF.

V gene TRBV19 combines with J gene TRBJ1-2, with D perhaps matching TRBD1 (6 bases). In germline, CDR1 is LNHDA, CDR2 SQIVND (reference sequence). V was pared by 3 bases and J by 0 bases, with 8 bases between. The CDR3 is 14 residues long. The DNA of the CDR3 is TGTGCCAGTAGTATCAGGGGCACTAACTATGGCTACACCTTC. This encodes CASSIRGTNYGYTF.

This rearrangement joins TRBV4-1 to TRBJ1-1, with 7 bases identical to TRBD1. The CDR3 has 15 amino acids. The trim removed 0 bases at V and 1 base at J, leaving 2 bases unmatched. Germline-derived CDR1 and CDR2 are MGHRA and YSYEKL. As DNA, the CDR3 is TGCGCCAGCAGCCAAGAGACAGGGCGGAACACTGAAGCTTTCTTT. Amino acid sequence: CASSQETGRNTEAFF.

The chain joins TRBV5-4 to TRBJ1-2; TRBD1 matches 7 bases. The CDR3 is made up of 13 amino acids. Germline CDR1 SGHNT, CDR2 YYREEE (reference sequence). V shed 1 base, J shed 8 bases, and the junction held 5 bases outside the gene matches. This CDR3 is CASSLKGAGGYTF. In nucleotides, the CDR3 is TGTGCCAGCAGCTTGAAGGGGGCTGGAGGCTACACCTTC.

V gene TRBV5-1 combines with J gene TRBJ1-1, with a tentative D call TRBD1 (6 bases). This CDR3 region has 14 residues. CDR1 is SGHRS and CDR2 is YFSETQ in the germline V gene. Between the trimmed V and J ends, which lost 7 bases and 0 bases, there was a span of 13 bases. For the CDR3, the DNA is TGCGCCAGCGGACCGGGACAAATGAACACTGAAGCTTTCTTT. The encoded protein is CASGPGQMNTEAFF.

The V gene is TRBV6-2 or TRBV6-3, the J gene TRBJ1-5; 7 bases line up with TRBD1. The germline gives CDR1 MNHEY, CDR2 SVGEGT. V gave up 2 bases and J gave up 0 bases; unmatched junction bases: 10. The CDR3 is 18 amino acids. CDR3 protein: CASSYNRDSLYSNQPQHF. CDR3 bases: TGTGCCAGCAGTTACAACCGGGACAGCCTGTATAGCAATCAGCCCCAGCATTTT.

The chain recombines TRBV6-5 with TRBJ1-1, with D maybe TRBD1 (6 bases). There are 15 residues in the CDR3. The germline gives CDR1 MNHEY, CDR2 SVGAGI. The V end was cut by 6 bases, the J end by 5 bases, with 19 bases between. The CDR3 sequence is CASRNGLTGWTEAFF. The DNA for the CDR3 is TGTGCCAGCAGAAACGGACTTACAGGGTGGACTGAAGCTTTCTTT.

A single count supports this clone. The V call is TRBV6-6, the J call TRBJ1-5; D perhaps matches TRBD1 (6 bases). Germline loops: CDR1 MNHNY, CDR2 SVGAGI (reference sequence). Trimming removed 2 bases from V and 3 bases from J, with 11 bases in between. CDR3 length equals 15 residues. The CDR3 sequence is CASSYEGEYNQPQHF. The CDR3 bases are TGTGCCAGCAGTTACGAGGGGGAATACAATCAGCCCCAGCATTTT.

The chain has TRBV2 and TRBJ2-5; D is perhaps TRBD1 (6 bases). This CDR3 is built from 13 residues. Trimming stripped 10 bases from V and 0 bases from J, with 12 bases between. CDR1 is SNHLY and CDR2 is FYNNEI in the germline V gene. The CDR3 DNA reads as TGTGCCATTTCCCGGGACAACCAAGAGACCCAGTACTTC. It specifies CAISRDNQETQYF.

This rearrangement joins TRBV5-3 to TRBJ2-7; D possibly corresponds to TRBD1 (6 bases). TRBV5-3 is given ORF status, its function remaining uncertain. This CDR3 is built from 13 residues. Deletions cut 5 bases from V and 4 bases from J, with 13 bases between. CDR3 DNA: TGTGCCAGAAGTTCCGGGACAAAGTACGAGCAGTACTTC. Residues: CARSSGTKYEQYF.

This clone was recorded once. The chain recombines TRBV20-1 with TRBJ2-7, with D uncertain. The CDR3 totals 12 residues. The germline CDR1 and CDR2 sequences are DFQATT and SNEGSKA (reference sequence). V was pared by 3 bases and J by 3 bases, with 9 bases between. The CDR3 protein is CSASSGNYEQYF. Here the CDR3 DNA reads TGCAGTGCTAGTTCGGGTAACTACGAGCAGTACTTC.

This clone came up once. This chain uses TRBV6-5 with TRBJ2-5; tentatively, D is TRBD1 (6 bases). CDR1 is MNHEY, CDR2 SVGAGI, per germline. V dropped 7 bases and J dropped 5 bases, with 14 bases sitting between them. There are 13 residues in the CDR3. The CDR3 spells CASTPGVIETQYF. CDR3 in DNA: TGTGCCAGCACGCCAGGGGTTATCGAGACCCAGTACTTC.

The chain employs TRBV7-2 and TRBJ1-1; D may be TRBD1 (5 bases). Germline V lookup: CDR1 SGHTA, CDR2 FQGNSA. CDR3 length equals 15 residues. V lost 3 bases and J lost 0, with 11 bases in between. This CDR3 reads CASSLGDYMNTEAFF. As DNA, the CDR3 is TGTGCCAGCAGCTTGGGGGACTACATGAACACTGAAGCTTTCTTT.

The chain has TRBV30 and TRBJ1-5, with D perhaps TRBD1 (5 bases). Trimming left V 2 bases short and J 3 bases short, with 8 bases between. This CDR3 has 13 residues. CDR1 and CDR2 from the germline V gene are GTSNPN and SVGIG (reference sequence). This CDR3 reads CAWSQGSNQPQHF. CDR3 bases: TGTGCCTGGAGTCAGGGCTCCAATCAGCCCCAGCATTTT.

This clone was observed once. V is TRBV6-2 or TRBV6-3 and J is TRBJ2-1; possible D gene TRBD2, 5 bases. The CDR3 loop spans 16 amino acids. V was trimmed by 2 bases and J by 0 bases, leaving 11 bases between them. CDR1 and CDR2 from the germline V gene are MNHEY and SVGEGT. The DNA for the CDR3 is TGTGCCAGCAGTTACCGCGGGTTACGCTCCTACAATGAGCAGTTCTTC. The encoded protein is CASSYRGLRSYNEQFF.

This sequence joins TRBV11-2 and TRBJ2-7; no definite D call. Germline V gives CDR1 SGHAT, CDR2 FQNNGV. CDR3 length: 13 amino acids. Trimming pared 8 bases from V and 4 bases from J, leaving 15 bases between. The CDR3 sequence is CASATLLSYEQYF. Written as DNA, the CDR3 is TGTGCCAGCGCTACACTACTGTCTTACGAGCAGTACTTC.

The chain combines TRBV5-6 with TRBJ2-1, with 15 positions matching TRBD2. J was trimmed by 9 bases and V by 5 bases; bases with no gene match: 6. This CDR3 contains 15 residues. CDR1 and CDR2 (germline): SGHDT, YYEEEE. CDR3 DNA sequence: TGTGCCAGCAGAGACGGACTAGCGGGAGGGGGTGAGCAGTTCTTC. Translation gives CASRDGLAGGGEQFF.

This clone was seen a handful of times. The chain is built from TRBV7-2 and TRBJ1-2; no clear D. V lost 4 bases to trimming and J lost 0 bases, with 9 bases between them. The CDR3 is 14 amino acids. CDR1 and CDR2 (germline): SGHTA, FQGNSA. CDR3 DNA: TGTGCCAGCAGCTCCCTATCTGCTAACTATGGCTACACCTTC. Protein: CASSSLSANYGYTF.